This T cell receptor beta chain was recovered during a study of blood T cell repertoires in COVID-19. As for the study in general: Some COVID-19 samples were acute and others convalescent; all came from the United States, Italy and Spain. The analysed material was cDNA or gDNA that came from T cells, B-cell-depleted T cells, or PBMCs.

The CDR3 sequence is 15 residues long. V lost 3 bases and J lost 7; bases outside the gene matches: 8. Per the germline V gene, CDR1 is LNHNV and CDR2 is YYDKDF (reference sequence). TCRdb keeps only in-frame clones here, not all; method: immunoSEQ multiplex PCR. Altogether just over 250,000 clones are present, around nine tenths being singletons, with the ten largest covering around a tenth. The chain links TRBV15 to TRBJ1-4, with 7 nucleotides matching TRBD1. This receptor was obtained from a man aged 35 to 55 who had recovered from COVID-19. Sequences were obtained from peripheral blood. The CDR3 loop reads CATSRSDRDGEKLFF. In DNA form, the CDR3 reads TGTGCCACCAGCAGGTCCGACAGGGACGGTGAAAAACTGTTTTTT.